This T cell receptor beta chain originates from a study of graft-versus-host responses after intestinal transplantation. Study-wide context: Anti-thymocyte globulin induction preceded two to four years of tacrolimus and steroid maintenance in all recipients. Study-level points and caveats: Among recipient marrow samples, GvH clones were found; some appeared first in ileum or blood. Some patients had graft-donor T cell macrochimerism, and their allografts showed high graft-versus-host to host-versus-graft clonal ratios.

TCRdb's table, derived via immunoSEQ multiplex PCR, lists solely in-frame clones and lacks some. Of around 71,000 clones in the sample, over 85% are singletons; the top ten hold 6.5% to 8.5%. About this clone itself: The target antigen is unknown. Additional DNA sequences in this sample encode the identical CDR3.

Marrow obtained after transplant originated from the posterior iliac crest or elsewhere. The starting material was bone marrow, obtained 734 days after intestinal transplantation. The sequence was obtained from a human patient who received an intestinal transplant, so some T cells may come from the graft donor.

CDR3 loop: CASSERGGRETQYF. The CDR3, as DNA: TGTGCCAGCAGCGAGCGGGGGGGTAGGGAGACCCAGTACTTC. The chain uses TRBV25-1 and TRBJ2-5; TRBD2 aligns across 10 bases. After removal of 6 bases from V and 5 bases from J, the junction contained 6 bases not matched to a gene. The CDR3 consists of 14 residues. In germline, CDR1 is MGHDK, CDR2 SYGVNS.